The rows below give T cell receptor beta chains drawn from one sample of a study of shared clonotypes between healthy human individuals. The method was immunoSEQ multiplex PCR; TCRdb's version includes in-frame clones alone and lacks a portion of them. Of hundreds of thousands of clones in the sample, 90% to 97% are singletons; the top ten hold 0.06%. What was sequenced was naive CD4+ T cells sorted from blood. Every receptor here comes from a woman between 25 and 40 years old in good health. Both conserved end residues are part of each CDR3. Each record gives: D gene, V gene, clone size, J gene, CDR3 DNA, CDR3 protein. A D gene is named only where the DNA matches it firmly. Clone size appears in some rows only: once, few, many, or a class for an expanded clone.

D: TRBD2
V: TRBV29-1
size: NA
J: TRBJ2-3
DNA: TGCAGCGTTGAACCAAGCGCCGGGACTAGCGGCACAGATACGCAGTATTTT
CDR3: CSVEPSAGTSGTDTQYF

D: TRBD1
V: TRBV5-1
size: NA
J: TRBJ1-3
DNA: TGCGCCAGCAGCTTGGGGACTACAGGGGGGTCTGGAAACACCATATATTTT
CDR3: CASSLGTTGGSGNTIYF

D: NA
V: TRBV5-4
size: NA
J: TRBJ1-2
DNA: TGTGCCAGCAGCGCGAACGGGGGCGCGGGAGGCTACACCTTC
CDR3: CASSANGGAGGYTF

D: NA
V: TRBV4-1
size: NA
J: TRBJ1-3
DNA: TGCGCCAGCAGCCAAGGCCTGTGGAGGGGAAACACCATATATTTT
CDR3: CASSQGLWRGNTIYF

D: TRBD2
V: TRBV5-4
size: NA
J: TRBJ2-1
DNA: TGTGCCAGCAGCTTGGTCCTAGCGGCGAATTACAATGAGCAGTTCTTC
CDR3: CASSLVLAANYNEQFF

D: NA
V: TRBV18
size: few
J: TRBJ2-7
DNA: TGTGCCAGCTCACCAGGGCCAGAAATCTACGAGCAGTACTTC
CDR3: CASSPGPEIYEQYF

D: TRBD2
V: TRBV18
size: once
J: TRBJ2-7
DNA: TGTGCCAGCTCACCTCCCATGCTAGCGGGAGGCGAGCAGTACTTC
CDR3: CASSPPMLAGGEQYF

D: NA
V: TRBV6-6
size: NA
J: TRBJ2-3
DNA: TGTGCCAGCAGTTACCGGGCTCGCACAGATACGCAGTATTTT
CDR3: CASSYRARTDTQYF

D: TRBD2
V: TRBV5-1
size: NA
J: TRBJ2-1
DNA: TGCGCCAGCAGACTACCAGCGGGGGGAGGCGATGAGCAGTTCTTC
CDR3: CASRLPAGGGDEQFF

D: TRBD1
V: TRBV11-1
size: NA
J: TRBJ2-3
DNA: TGTGCCAGCAGCCGAGGGACAGCCGATACGCAGTATTTT
CDR3: CASSRGTADTQYF

D: TRBD1
V: TRBV6-5
size: NA
J: TRBJ1-3
DNA: TGTGCCAGCAGTCGGGACAGAAGCTCTGGAAACACCATATATTTT
CDR3: CASSRDRSSGNTIYF

D: NA
V: TRBV6-5
size: few
J: TRBJ1-1
DNA: TGTGCCAGCAGTGAAGCCGTGAACACTGAAGCTTTCTTT
CDR3: CASSEAVNTEAFF

D: NA
V: TRBV29-1
size: once
J: TRBJ1-1
DNA: TGCAGCGTTGAGCCCACGAGTAGGGTGAACACTGAAGCTTTCTTT
CDR3: CSVEPTSRVNTEAFF

D: NA
V: TRBV21-1
size: NA
J: TRBJ2-7
DNA: TGTGCCAGCAGCAAAAGGGGGACTAGCGGAGGAAGGGGACCCGAGCAGTACTTC
CDR3: CASSKRGTSGGRGPEQYF

D: NA
V: TRBV15
size: NA
J: TRBJ2-3
DNA: TGTGCCACCAGCAGAGGGAGGGTAGCCTCCCCCACAGATACGCAGTATTTT
CDR3: CATSRGRVASPTDTQYF